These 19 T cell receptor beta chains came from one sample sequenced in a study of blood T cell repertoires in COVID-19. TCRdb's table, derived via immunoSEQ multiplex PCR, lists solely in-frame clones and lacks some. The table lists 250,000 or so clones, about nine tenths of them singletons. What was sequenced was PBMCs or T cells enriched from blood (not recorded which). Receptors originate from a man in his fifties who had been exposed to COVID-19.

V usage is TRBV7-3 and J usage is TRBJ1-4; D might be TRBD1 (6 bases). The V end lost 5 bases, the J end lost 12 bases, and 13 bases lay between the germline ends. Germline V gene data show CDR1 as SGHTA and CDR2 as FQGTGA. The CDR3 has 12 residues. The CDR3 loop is CASSARDTELFF. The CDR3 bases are TGTGCCAGCAGCGCAAGGGACACCGAACTGTTTTTT.

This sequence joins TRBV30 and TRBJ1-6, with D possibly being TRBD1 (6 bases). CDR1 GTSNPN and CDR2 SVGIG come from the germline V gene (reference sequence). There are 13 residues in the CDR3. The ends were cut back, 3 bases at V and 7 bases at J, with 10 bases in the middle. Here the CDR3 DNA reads TGTGCCTGGAGCATCAGGGGCAATTCACCCCTCCACTTT. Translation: CAWSIRGNSPLHF.

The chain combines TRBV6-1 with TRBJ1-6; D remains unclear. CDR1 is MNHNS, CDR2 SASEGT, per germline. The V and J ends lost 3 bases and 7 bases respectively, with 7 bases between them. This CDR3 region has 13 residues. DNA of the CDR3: TGTGCCAGCAGTGAGTCAGGAAATTCACCCCTCCACTTT. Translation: CASSESGNSPLHF.

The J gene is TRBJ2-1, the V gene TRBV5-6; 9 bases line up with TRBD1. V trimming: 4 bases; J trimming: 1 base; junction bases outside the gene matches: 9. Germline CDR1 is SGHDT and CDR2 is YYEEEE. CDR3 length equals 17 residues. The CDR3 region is CASSQAPDRGSYNEQFF. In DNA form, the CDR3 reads TGTGCCAGCAGCCAAGCCCCTGACAGGGGGTCCTACAATGAGCAGTTCTTC.

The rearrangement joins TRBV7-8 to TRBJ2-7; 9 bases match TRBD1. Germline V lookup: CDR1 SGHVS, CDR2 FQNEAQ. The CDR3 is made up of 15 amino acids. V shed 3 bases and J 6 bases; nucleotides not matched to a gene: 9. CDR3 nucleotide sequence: TGTGCCAGCAGCTTGGGACAGGGAAGGGGGAGCGAGCAGTACGTC. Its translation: CASSLGQGRGSEQYV.

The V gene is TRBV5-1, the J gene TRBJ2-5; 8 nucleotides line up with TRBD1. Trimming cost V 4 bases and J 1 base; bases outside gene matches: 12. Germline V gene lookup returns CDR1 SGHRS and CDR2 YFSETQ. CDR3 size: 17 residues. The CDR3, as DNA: TGCGCCAGCAGCCACCCAAGGACAGGGTTGGCCCAAGAGACCCAGTACTTC. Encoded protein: CASSHPRTGLAQETQYF.

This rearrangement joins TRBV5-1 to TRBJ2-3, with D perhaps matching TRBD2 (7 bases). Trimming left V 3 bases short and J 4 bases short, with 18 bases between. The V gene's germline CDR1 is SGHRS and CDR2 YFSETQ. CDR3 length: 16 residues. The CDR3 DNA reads TGCGCCAGCAGCTCCGGACAGAGCGGGATGGCAGATACGCAGTATTTT. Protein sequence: CASSSGQSGMADTQYF.

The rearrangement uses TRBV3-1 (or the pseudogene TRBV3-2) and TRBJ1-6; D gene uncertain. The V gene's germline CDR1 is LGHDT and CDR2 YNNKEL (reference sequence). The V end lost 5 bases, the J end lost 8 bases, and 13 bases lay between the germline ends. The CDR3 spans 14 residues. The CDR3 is CASSDTFGDSPLHF. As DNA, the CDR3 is TGTGCCAGCAGCGATACTTTCGGGGATTCACCCCTCCACTTT.

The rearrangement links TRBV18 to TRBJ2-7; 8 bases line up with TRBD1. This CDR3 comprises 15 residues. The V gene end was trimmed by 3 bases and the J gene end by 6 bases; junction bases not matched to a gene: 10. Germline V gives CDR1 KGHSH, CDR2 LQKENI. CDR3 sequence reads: CASSPNRAGGGEQYF. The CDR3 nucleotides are TGTGCCAGCTCACCGAATCGGGCAGGGGGCGGCGAGCAGTACTTC.

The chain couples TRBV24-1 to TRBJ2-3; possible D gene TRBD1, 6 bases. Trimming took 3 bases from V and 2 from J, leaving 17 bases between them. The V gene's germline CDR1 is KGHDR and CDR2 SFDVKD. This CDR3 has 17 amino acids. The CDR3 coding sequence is TGTGCCACCAGTGATCCGGCGAGGGGGACCTACACAGATACGCAGTATTTT. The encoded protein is CATSDPARGTYTDTQYF.

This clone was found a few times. This CDR3 is CASSIGAGAENTGELFF. The CDR3 nucleotides read TGTGCCAGTAGTATAGGAGCGGGAGCGGAGAACACCGGGGAGCTGTTTTTT. The V call is TRBV19, the J call TRBJ2-2; 8 bases match TRBD2. The V gene's germline CDR1 is LNHDA and CDR2 SQIVND (reference sequence). The CDR3 consists of 17 residues. V gave up 1 base and J gave up 1 base; unmatched junction bases: 5.

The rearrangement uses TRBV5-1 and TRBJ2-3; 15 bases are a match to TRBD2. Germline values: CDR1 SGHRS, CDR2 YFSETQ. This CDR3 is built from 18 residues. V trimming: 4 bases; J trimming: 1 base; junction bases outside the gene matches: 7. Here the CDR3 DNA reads TGCGCCAGCAGCCGGACTAGCGGGGGGGCTCTAGGCACAGATACGCAGTATTTT. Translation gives CASSRTSGGALGTDTQYF.

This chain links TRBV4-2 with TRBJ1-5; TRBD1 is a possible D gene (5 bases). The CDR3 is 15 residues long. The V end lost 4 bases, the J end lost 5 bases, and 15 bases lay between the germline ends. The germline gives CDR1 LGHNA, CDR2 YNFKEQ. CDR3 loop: CASSLVGGKDQPQHF. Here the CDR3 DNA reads TGTGCCAGCAGCCTTGTGGGGGGAAAAGATCAGCCCCAGCATTTT.

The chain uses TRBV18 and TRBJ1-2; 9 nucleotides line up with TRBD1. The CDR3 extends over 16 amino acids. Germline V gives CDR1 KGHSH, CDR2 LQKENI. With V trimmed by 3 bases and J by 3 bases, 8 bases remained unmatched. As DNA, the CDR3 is TGTGCCAGCTCACCGGGGACAGGGAGCGGGGACTATGGCTACACCTTC. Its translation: CASSPGTGSGDYGYTF.

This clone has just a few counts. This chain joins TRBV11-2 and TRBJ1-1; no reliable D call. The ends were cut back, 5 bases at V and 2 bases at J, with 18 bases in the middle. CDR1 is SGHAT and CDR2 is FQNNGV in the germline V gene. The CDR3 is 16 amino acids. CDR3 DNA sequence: TGTGCCAGCAGCCAAGCACCTTCTAATCTTAACACTGAAGCTTTCTTT. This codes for CASSQAPSNLNTEAFF.

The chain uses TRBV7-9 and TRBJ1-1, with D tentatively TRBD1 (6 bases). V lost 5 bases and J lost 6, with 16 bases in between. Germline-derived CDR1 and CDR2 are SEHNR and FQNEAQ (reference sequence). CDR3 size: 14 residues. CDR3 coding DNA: TGTGCCAGCAGCATCCGGACAGTTCGGGCTGAAGCTTTCTTT. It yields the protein CASSIRTVRAEAFF.

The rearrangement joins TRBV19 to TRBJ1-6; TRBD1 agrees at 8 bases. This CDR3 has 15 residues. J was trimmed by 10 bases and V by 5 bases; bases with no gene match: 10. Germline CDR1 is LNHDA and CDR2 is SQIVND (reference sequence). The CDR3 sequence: CASSPGTGLISPLHF. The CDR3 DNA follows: TGTGCCAGTAGTCCTGGGACAGGTTTGATATCACCCCTCCACTTT.

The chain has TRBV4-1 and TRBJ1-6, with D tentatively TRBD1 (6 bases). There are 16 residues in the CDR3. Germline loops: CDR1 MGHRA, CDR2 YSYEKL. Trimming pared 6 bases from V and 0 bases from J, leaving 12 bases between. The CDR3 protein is CASRLGQSSYNSPLHF. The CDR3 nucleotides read TGCGCCAGCAGGCTAGGACAGAGCTCCTATAATTCACCCCTCCACTTT.

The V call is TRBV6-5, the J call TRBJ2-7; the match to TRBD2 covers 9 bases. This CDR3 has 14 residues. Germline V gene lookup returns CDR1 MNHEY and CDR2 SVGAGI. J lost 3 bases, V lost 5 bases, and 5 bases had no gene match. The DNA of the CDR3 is TGTGCCAGCAGTACCGGGACTAGCAGCTACGAGCAGTACGTC. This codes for CASSTGTSSYEQYV.